The rows below give T cell receptor beta chains drawn from one sample of a study of blood T cells in healthy people across ages. TCRdb redid the calling of the 5' RACE reads with MiXCR, one entry per CDR3 protein. The sample contains roughly 800,000 distinct CDR3 sequences, 36% of which appear only once. Sample: blood. The source is a man aged 18 to 29 in good health. Both conserved end residues are part of each CDR3. A D gene is named only where the DNA matches it firmly. Only some rows state a clone size, as once, few, many or a class for expanded clones.

d_call,v_call,clone_size,j_call,cdr3_length,cdr3_aa,cdr3_nt
.,TRBV10-3,.,TRBJ1-3,18,CAISETAPTGVNGNTIYF,TGTGCCATCAGTGAAACTGCTCCTACGGGGGTCAATGGAAACACCATATATTTT
TRBD1,TRBV10-3,many,TRBJ1-1,13,CAISGGQDFEAFF,TGTGCCATCAGTGGGGGACAGGACTTTGAAGCTTTCTTT
.,TRBV5-6,many,TRBJ2-7,14,CASSLGSSYNEQYF,TGTGCCAGCAGCTTGGGGAGCTCCTACAATGAGCAGTACTTC
.,TRBV29-1,many,TRBJ2-1,12,CSVEFRDNEQFF,TGCAGCGTTGAATTTCGCGACAATGAGCAGTTCTTC
.,TRBV20-1,.,TRBJ1-5,13,CSAKPGYNQPQHF,TGCAGTGCTAAACCAGGGTACAATCAGCCCCAGCATTTT
.,TRBV7-2,.,TRBJ1-5,14,CASSLVGVNQPQHF,TGTGCCAGCAGCTTAGTAGGGGTCAATCAGCCCCAGCATTTT
.,TRBV4-3,once,TRBJ2-7,15,CASSQGRVLDYEQYF,TGCGCCAGCAGCCAAGGTAGGGTCCTGGACTACGAGCAGTACTTC
.,TRBV20-1,few,TRBJ2-1,15,CSARGRVSSYNEQFF,TGCAGTGCTAGAGGCCGGGTGAGCTCCTACAATGAGCAGTTCTTC
TRBD2,TRBV9,few,TRBJ2-3,15,CASSGAGGSGDTQYF,TGTGCCAGCAGCGGAGCGGGGGGGTCGGGAGATACGCAGTATTTT
.,TRBV29-1,few,TRBJ1-2,14,CSVDPDSGNYGYTF,TGCAGCGTTGACCCGGACTCCGGTAACTATGGCTACACCTTC
TRBD1,TRBV2,.,TRBJ1-4,14,CASSGRDRNEKLFF,TGTGCCAGCAGTGGGCGGGACAGAAATGAAAAACTGTTTTTT
.,TRBV20-1,few,TRBJ2-7,13,CSGRQASSYEQYF,TGCAGTGGTCGTCAGGCCAGCTCCTACGAGCAGTACTTC
TRBD1,TRBV29-1,.,TRBJ1-3,13,CSVVDRGENTIYF,TGCAGCGTCGTTGACAGGGGGGAAAACACCATATATTTT
.,TRBV27,.,TRBJ2-5,12,CASSPIGREQYF,TGTGCCAGCAGCCCTATCGGGCGTGAGCAGTACTTC
.,TRBV20-1,many,TRBJ1-6,15,CSARRPISENSPLHF,TGCAGTGCTAGACGCCCAATTAGTGAAAATTCACCCCTCCACTTT
.,TRBV12-3/TRBV12-4,once,TRBJ2-3,11,CASSKGDVQYF,TGTGCCAGCTCAAAGGGGGATGTGCAGTATTTT
TRBD1,TRBV6-2/TRBV6-3,.,TRBJ2-4,14,CASTPGGLKTIQYF,TGTGCCAGCACGCCAGGGGGATTGAAAACCATTCAGTACTTC